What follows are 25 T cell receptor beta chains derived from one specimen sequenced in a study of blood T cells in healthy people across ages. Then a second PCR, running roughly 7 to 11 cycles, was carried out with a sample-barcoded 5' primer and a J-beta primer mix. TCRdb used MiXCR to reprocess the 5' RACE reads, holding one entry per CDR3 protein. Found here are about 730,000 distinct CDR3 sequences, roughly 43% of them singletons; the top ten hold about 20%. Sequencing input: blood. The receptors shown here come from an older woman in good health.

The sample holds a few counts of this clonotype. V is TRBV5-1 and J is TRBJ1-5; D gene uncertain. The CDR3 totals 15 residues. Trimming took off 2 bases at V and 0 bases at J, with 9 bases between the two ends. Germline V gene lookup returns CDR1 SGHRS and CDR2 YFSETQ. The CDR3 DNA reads TGCGCCAGCAGCTTTGGCGGCAGTAGCAATCAGCCCCAGCATTTT. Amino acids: CASSFGGSSNQPQHF.

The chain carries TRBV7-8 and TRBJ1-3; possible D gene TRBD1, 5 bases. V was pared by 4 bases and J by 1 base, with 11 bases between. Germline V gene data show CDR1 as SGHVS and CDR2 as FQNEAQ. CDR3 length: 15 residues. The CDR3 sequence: CASSSFTGSGNTIYF. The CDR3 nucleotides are TGTGCCAGCAGCTCCTTTACAGGTTCTGGAAACACCATATATTTT.

CDR3 sequence: CASSSDRKLFF. The CDR3 nucleotides are TGTGCCAGCAGCTCAGACAGAAAACTGTTTTTT. The chain couples TRBV7-2 to TRBJ1-4, with a weak D call TRBD1 (5 bases). This CDR3 has 11 residues. V lost 4 bases and J 10 bases, leaving 7 bases between the germline ends. The germline V gene encodes CDR1 SGHTA and CDR2 FQGNSA. The full variable domain, its missing parts supplied by reference TRBV7-2 and TRBJ1-4, is GAGVSQSPSNKVTEKGKDVELRCDPISGHTALYWYRQSLGQGLEFLIYFQGNSAPDKSGLPSDRFSAERTGGSVSTLTIQRTQQEDSAVYLCASSSDRKLFFGSGTQLSVL.

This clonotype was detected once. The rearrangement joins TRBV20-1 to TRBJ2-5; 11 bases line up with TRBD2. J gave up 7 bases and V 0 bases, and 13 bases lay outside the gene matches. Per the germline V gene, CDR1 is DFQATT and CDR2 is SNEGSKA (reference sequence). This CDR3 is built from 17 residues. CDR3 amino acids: CSARDHWLAGGHGTQYF. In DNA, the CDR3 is TGCAGTGCTAGAGATCATTGGCTAGCGGGGGGACATGGGACCCAGTACTTC.

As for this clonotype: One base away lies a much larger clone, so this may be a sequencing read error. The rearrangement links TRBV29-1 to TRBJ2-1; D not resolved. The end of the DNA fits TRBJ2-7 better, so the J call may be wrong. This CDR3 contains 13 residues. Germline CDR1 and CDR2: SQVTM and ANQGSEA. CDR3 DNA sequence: TGCAGCGTTGAAGAGTACACATACAATGAGCAGTACTTC. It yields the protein CSVEEYTYNEQYF.

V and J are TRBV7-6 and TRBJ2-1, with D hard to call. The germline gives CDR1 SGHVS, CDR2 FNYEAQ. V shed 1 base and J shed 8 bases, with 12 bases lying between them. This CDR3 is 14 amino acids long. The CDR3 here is CASSLEPGSHEQFF. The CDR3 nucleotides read TGTGCCAGCAGCTTAGAGCCGGGTTCCCATGAGCAGTTCTTC. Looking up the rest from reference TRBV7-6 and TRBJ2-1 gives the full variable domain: GAGVSQSPRYKVTKRGQDVALRCDPISGHVSLYWYRQALGQGPEFLTYFNYEAQQDKSGLPNDRFSAERPEGSISTLTIQRTEQRDSAMYRCASSLEPGSHEQFFGPGTRLTVL.

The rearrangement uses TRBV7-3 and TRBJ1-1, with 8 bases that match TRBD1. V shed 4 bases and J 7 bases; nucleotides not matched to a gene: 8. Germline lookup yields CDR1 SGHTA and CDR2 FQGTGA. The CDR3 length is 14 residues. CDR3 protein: CASSSGQGGCEAFF. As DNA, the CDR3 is TGTGCCAGCAGCTCCGGACAGGGTGGGTGTGAAGCTTTCTTT. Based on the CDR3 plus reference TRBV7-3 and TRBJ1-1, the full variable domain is GAGVSQTPSNKVTEKGKYVELRCDPISGHTALYWYRQSLGQGPEFLIYFQGTGAADDSGLPNDRFFAVRPEGSVSTLKIQRTERGDSAVYLCASSSGQGGCEAFFGQGTRLTVV.

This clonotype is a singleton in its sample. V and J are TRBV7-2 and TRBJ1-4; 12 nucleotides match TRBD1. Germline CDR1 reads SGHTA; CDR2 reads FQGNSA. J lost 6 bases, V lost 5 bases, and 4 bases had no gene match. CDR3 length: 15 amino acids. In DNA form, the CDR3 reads TGTGCCAGCAGCGGGACAGGGGGCAGTTATGAAAAACTGTTTTTT. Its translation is CASSGTGGSYEKLFF.

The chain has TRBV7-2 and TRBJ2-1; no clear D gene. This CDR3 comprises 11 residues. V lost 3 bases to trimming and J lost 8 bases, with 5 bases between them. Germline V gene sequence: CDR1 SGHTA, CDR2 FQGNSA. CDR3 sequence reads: CASSFFDEQFF. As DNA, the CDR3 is TGTGCCAGCAGCTTCTTTGATGAGCAGTTCTTC.

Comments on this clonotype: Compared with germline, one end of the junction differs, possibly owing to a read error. CDR3 DNA sequence: TGTGCTAGCAGCAAATGGACTAGCGGGACCCACAATGAGCAGTACTTC. This sequence encodes CASSKWTSGTHNEQYF. The V and J genes are TRBV7-7 and TRBJ2-7; TRBD2 matches at 12 bases. In germline, CDR1 is SSHAT, CDR2 FNYEAQ (reference sequence). This CDR3 spans 16 amino acids.

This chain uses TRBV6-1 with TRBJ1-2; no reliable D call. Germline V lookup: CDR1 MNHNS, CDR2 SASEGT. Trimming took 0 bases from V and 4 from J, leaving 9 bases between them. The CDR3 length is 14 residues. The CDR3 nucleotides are TGTGCCAGCAGTGAAGCAAGGACGGGCTATGGCTACACCTTC. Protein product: CASSEARTGYGYTF.

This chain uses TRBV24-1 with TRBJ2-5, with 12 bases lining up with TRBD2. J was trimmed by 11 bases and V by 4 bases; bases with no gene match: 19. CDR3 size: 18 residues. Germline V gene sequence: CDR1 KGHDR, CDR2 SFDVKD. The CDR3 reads CATSDFLTSGRRHNEQYF. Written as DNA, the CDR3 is TGTGCCACCAGTGACTTCCTGACTAGCGGGAGAAGACACAATGAGCAGTACTTC.

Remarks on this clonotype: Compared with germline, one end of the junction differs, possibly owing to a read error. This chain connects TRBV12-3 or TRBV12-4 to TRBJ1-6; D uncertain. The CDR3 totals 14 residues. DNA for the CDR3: TGTGCCAGCAGTTTATCGGCTTATAATTCACCCCCCCACTTT. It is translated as CASSLSAYNSPPHF.

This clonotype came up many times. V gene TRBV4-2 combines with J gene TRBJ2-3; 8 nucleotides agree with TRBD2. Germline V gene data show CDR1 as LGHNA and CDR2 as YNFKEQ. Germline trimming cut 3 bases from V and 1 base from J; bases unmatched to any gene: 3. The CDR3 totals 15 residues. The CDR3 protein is CASSHRAGGTDTQYF. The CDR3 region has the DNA TGTGCCAGCAGCCATAGAGCGGGAGGCACAGATACGCAGTATTTT.

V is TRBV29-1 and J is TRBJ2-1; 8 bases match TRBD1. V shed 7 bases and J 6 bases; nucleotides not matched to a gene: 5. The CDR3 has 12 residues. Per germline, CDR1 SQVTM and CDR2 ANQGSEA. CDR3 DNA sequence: TGCAGCGCTGGACAGGGCTCCAATGAGCAGTTCTTC. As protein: CSAGQGSNEQFF.

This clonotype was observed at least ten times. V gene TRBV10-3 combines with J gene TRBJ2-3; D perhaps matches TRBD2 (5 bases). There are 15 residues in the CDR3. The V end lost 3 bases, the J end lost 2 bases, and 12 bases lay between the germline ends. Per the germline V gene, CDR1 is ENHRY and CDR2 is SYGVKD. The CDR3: CAISDATTSTDTQYF. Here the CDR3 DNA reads TGTGCCATCAGTGACGCGACTACCTCCACAGATACGCAGTATTTT.

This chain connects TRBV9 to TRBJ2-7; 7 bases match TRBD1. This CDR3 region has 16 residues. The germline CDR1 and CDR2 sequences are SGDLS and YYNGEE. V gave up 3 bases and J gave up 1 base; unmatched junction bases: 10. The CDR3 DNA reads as TGTGCCAGCAGCGCCGACAGGGTATCCCTTTCCTACGAGCAGTACTTC. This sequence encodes CASSADRVSLSYEQYF. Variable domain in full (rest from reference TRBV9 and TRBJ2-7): DSGVTQTPKHLITATGQRVTLRCSPRSGDLSVYWYQQSLDQGLQFLIQYYNGEERAKGNILERFSAQQFPDLHSELNLSSLELGDSALYFCASSADRVSLSYEQYFGPGTRLTVT.

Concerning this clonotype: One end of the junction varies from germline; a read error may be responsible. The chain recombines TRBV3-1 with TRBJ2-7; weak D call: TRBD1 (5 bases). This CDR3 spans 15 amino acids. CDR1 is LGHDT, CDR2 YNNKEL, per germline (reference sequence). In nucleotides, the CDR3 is TGTGCCAGCAACCAAACGACAGAGAGCTCCTACGAGCAGTACTTC. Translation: CASNQTTESSYEQYF.

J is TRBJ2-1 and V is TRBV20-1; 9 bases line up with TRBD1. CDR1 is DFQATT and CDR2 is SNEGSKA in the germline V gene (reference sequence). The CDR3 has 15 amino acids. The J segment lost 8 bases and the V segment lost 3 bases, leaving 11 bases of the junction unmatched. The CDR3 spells CSARSRDRVGDEQFF. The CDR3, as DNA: TGCAGTGCTAGGTCTAGGGACAGGGTAGGGGATGAGCAGTTCTTC.

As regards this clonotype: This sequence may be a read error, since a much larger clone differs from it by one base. Here the CDR3 DNA reads TGCAGCCCCGGCGGACAGGGCAATGAGCAGTTCTTC. Translated: CSPGGQGNEQFF. The chain combines TRBV29-1 with TRBJ2-1; 8 bases map to TRBD1. The CDR3 totals 12 residues. The V segment lost 8 bases and the J segment 6 bases; nucleotides outside the gene matches: 6. Looked up from germline, CDR1 is SQVTM and CDR2 is ANQGSEA.

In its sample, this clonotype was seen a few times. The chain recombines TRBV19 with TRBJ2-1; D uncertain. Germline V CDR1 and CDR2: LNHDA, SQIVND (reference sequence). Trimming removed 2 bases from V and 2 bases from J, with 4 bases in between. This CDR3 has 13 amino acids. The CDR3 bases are TGTGCCAGTAGTATAACCCCCTACAATGAGCAGTTCTTC. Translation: CASSITPYNEQFF.

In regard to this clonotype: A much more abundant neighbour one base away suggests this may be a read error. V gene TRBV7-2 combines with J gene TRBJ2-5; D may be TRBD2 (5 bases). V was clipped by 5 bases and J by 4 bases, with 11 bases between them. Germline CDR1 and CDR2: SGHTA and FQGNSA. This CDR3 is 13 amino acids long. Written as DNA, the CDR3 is TGTGCCAGCAGCGGAGTTGAGGGAGAGACCCAGTACTTC. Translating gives CASSGVEGETQYF.

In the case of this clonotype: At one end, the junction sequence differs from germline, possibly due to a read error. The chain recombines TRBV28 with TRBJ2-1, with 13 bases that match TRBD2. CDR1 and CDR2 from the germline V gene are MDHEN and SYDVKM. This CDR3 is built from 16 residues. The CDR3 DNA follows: TGTGCCAGCGGTTTCGTCGGACTAGCGGGGGCCAATGAGCAGTTCTTC. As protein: CASGFVGLAGANEQFF.

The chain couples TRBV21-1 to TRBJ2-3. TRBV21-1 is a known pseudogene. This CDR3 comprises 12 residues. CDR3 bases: TGTGCCAGCAGCAAAGTAATAGATACGCAGTATTTT. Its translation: CASSKVIDTQYF.

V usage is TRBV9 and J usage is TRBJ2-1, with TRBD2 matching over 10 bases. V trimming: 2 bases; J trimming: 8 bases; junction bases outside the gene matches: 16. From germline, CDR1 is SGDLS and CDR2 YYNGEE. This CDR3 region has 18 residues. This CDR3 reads CASSVDVGPSGRADEQFF. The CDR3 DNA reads TGTGCCAGCAGCGTTGATGTGGGTCCGAGCGGGAGGGCGGATGAGCAGTTCTTC.